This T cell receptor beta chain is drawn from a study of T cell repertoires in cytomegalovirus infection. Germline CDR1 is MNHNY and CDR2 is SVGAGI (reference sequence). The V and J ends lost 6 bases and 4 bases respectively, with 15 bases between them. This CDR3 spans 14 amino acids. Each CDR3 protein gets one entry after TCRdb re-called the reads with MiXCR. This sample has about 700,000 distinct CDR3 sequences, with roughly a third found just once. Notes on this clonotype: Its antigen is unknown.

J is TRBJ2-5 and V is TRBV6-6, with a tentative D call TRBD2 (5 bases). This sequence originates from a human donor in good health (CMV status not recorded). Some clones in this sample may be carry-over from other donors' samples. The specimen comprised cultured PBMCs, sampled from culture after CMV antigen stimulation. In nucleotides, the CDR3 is TGTGCCAGCAGGGGCACCCTCGGAGGAGAGACCCAGTACTTC. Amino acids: CASRGTLGGETQYF.